These T cell receptor beta chains were read from a single sample in a study of beta chain features in type 1 diabetes. Libraries were prepared by immunoSEQ multiplex PCR; TCRdb keeps only in-frame clonotypes and omits some of them. The sample includes about 240,000 clones, roughly 13% of them seen just once. Specimen: naive CD4+ T cells from blood. The receptors come from a man aged 30-40 years with type 1 diabetes. CDR3s include the opening cysteine and the closing phenylalanine or tryptophan. D genes are given only for firm matches. Clone size is stated in some rows and not others, as once, few, many or a class when expanded.

clone size,D gene,V gene,J gene,CDR3 DNA,CDR3 protein
.,TRBD1,TRBV4-2,TRBJ2-5,TGTGCCAGCAGCCAAGACAGGGACAGGGGGCAGGAGACCCAGTACTTC,CASSQDRDRGQETQYF
.,TRBD2,TRBV15,TRBJ2-1,TGTGCCACCAGCAGAGAGGCACTAGCGGGAAGGGTGAATGAGCAGTTCTTC,CATSREALAGRVNEQFF
.,.,TRBV2,TRBJ1-1,TGTGCCAGCAGAGGACAGCCCTACACTGAAGCTTTCTTT,CASRGQPYTEAFF
.,.,TRBV5-6,TRBJ2-5,TGTGCCAGCAGCTCAGGACTTACCGAGACCCAGTACTTC,CASSSGLTETQYF
.,.,TRBV15,TRBJ1-1,TGTGCCACCAGCCCTCGGGATCAGAACACTGAAGCTTTCTTT,CATSPRDQNTEAFF
.,TRBD2,TRBV28,TRBJ2-7,TGTGCCAGCAGTCTCGGCGGGAGTGCGTGGGAGCAGTACTTC,CASSLGGSAWEQYF
.,.,TRBV28,TRBJ2-7,TGTGCCAGCAGTCTGAACGGGGGTGGTGAGCAGTACTTC,CASSLNGGGEQYF
.,.,TRBV7-8,TRBJ2-5,TGTGCCAGCAGCTTAGCTGGCCTCCAAGAGACCCAGTACTTC,CASSLAGLQETQYF
.,TRBD1,TRBV7-9,TRBJ1-5,TGTGCCAGCAGCATAACCGGGACAGGCAATCAGCCCCAGCATTTT,CASSITGTGNQPQHF
few,TRBD2,TRBV30,TRBJ2-3,TGTGCCTGGAGTCCCGGGACTAGCCTGCAGTATTTT,CAWSPGTSLQYF
.,TRBD1,TRBV18,TRBJ1-2,TGTGCCAGCTCACAAGGACAGGATAGAAACTATGGCTACACCTTC,CASSQGQDRNYGYTF
.,TRBD1,TRBV18,TRBJ1-1,TGTGCCAGCTCACCCGGGACAGTGAACACTGAAGCTTTCTTT,CASSPGTVNTEAFF
few,TRBD1,TRBV9,TRBJ1-5,TGTGCCAGCAGCGGAAGGGACAGAAATCAGCCCCAGCATTTT,CASSGRDRNQPQHF
few,TRBD2,TRBV29-1,TRBJ2-1,TGCAGCGTTTTCTTAGCGGGGGGTAACAATGAGCAGTTCTTC,CSVFLAGGNNEQFF
few,.,TRBV20-1,TRBJ1-1,TGCAGCATAGCGGCGAACACTGAAGCTTTCTTT,CSIAANTEAFF
few,.,TRBV7-9,TRBJ1-1,TGTGCCAGCAGCTTACAATTGAACACTGAAGCTTTCTTT,CASSLQLNTEAFF
few,TRBD2,TRBV10-3,TRBJ2-1,TGTGCCATCAGCTCCCCTAGCGGGGGGTACAATGAGCAGTTCTTC,CAISSPSGGYNEQFF
.,TRBD2,TRBV7-2,TRBJ2-5,TGTGCCAGCAGCTTAGAGGGATCAGCGGGGACCCTGGAGACCCAGTACTTC,CASSLEGSAGTLETQYF
.,TRBD2,TRBV11-3,TRBJ2-1,TGTGCCAGCAGCTCCGGACTAGCGGGAGGCCTCTACAATGAGCAGTTCTTC,CASSSGLAGGLYNEQFF
few,TRBD1,TRBV18,TRBJ2-3,TGTGCCAGCTCACCACCGACAGGGGGCTTAGATACGCAGTATTTT,CASSPPTGGLDTQYF
few,.,TRBV18,TRBJ1-1,TGTGCCAGCTCACCAGGCTTACTGAACACTGAAGCTTTCTTT,CASSPGLLNTEAFF
.,TRBD1,TRBV6-1,TRBJ1-4,TGTGCCAGCAGGCCGACAGGGGTCGAAAAACTGTTTTTT,CASRPTGVEKLFF
.,.,TRBV2,TRBJ2-5,TGTGCCAGCAGTGAAGGAGGGCAGCAAGAGACCCAGTACTTC,CASSEGGQQETQYF
.,TRBD2,TRBV6-6,TRBJ2-1,TGTGCCAGCAGTTACCCTCAAGCGGGAGGGCACAATGAGCAGTTCTTC,CASSYPQAGGHNEQFF
.,.,TRBV5-5,TRBJ1-1,TGTGCCAGCAGCTTGGAGGTGGGCGCTTTCTTT,CASSLEVGAFF
few,.,TRBV27,TRBJ1-6,TGTGCCAGCAGCGCCGGGACTGGGAATTCACCCCTCCACTTT,CASSAGTGNSPLHF
.,TRBD2,TRBV6-5,TRBJ2-7,TGTGCCAGCAGTCGGGGACTAGCGAACGAGCAGTACTTC,CASSRGLANEQYF
few,.,TRBV30,TRBJ2-7,TGTGCCCTGAAGGGGTCCTACGAGCAGTACTTC,CALKGSYEQYF
few,.,TRBV5-4,TRBJ2-5,TGTGCCAGCAGCTTGCCCAGGCAAGAGACCCAGTACTTC,CASSLPRQETQYF
few,.,TRBV7-9,TRBJ2-3,TGTGCCAGCAGCTTAGCGGCGGTTCATACGCAGTATTTT,CASSLAAVHTQYF
.,TRBD1,TRBV29-1,TRBJ2-2,TGCAGCGTCGCCCCGGGACAGAACACTGGGGAGCTGTTTTTT,CSVAPGQNTGELFF
.,TRBD1,TRBV7-9,TRBJ2-5,TGTGCCAGCAGCCCGGGACAGGGACGGGAGACCCAGTACTTC,CASSPGQGRETQYF
.,TRBD1,TRBV18,TRBJ1-2,TGTGCCAGCTCACCACCCCCGGACAGGTCAGGCTACACCTTC,CASSPPPDRSGYTF
.,.,TRBV5-1,TRBJ2-7,TGCGCCAGCAGCCACGGGAGTCCCCTTTACGAGCAGTACTTC,CASSHGSPLYEQYF
.,TRBD2,TRBV6-5,TRBJ2-5,TGTGCCAGCAGTTCTCGACTAGCGGAAGAGACCCAGTACTTC,CASSSRLAEETQYF
few,.,TRBV7-9,TRBJ2-2,TGTGCCAGCAGAACGAGTAGCGCCTCGAACACCGGGGAGCTGTTTTTT,CASRTSSASNTGELFF
few,.,TRBV6-5,TRBJ2-3,TGTGCCAGCAGTTACCGAGGGGGAAGGAGCACAGATACGCAGTATTTT,CASSYRGGRSTDTQYF
few,.,TRBV13,TRBJ2-7,TGTGCCAGCAGCTTGGGGACACTCTCCTACGAGCAGTACTTC,CASSLGTLSYEQYF
.,TRBD1,TRBV5-6,TRBJ2-2,TGTGCCAGCAGCTCCGACAGGGCGGTCGGGGAGCTGTTTTTT,CASSSDRAVGELFF
.,TRBD1,TRBV10-3,TRBJ2-7,TGTGCCATCAGTGACCCTGACAGGGGAAGCGAGCAGTACTTC,CAISDPDRGSEQYF
.,TRBD1,TRBV18,TRBJ2-7,TGTGCCAGCTCATCCACGACAGGGGACGAGCAGTACTTC,CASSSTTGDEQYF
.,TRBD2,TRBV5-1,TRBJ2-1,TGCGCCAGCAGCTTGGATAGCGGGACCCACAATGAGCAGTTCTTC,CASSLDSGTHNEQFF
.,.,TRBV7-9,TRBJ2-1,TGTGCCAGCAGTCCTACAGTTAATGAGCAGTTCTTC,CASSPTVNEQFF
.,.,TRBV7-2,TRBJ1-5,TGTGCCAGCAGCTTAGAGAGAGGACCCCAGCATTTT,CASSLERGPQHF
.,.,TRBV11-2,TRBJ2-7,TGTGCCAGCACACTAGCCTACGAGCAGTACTTC,CASTLAYEQYF
.,TRBD2,TRBV30,TRBJ2-1,TGTGCTGCCACGGGACTAGCGGAATCTATCTCCTACAATGAGCAGTTCTTC,CAATGLAESISYNEQFF
few,TRBD1,TRBV11-2,TRBJ2-7,TGTGCCAGCAGCTTAGGGGACAGACCGAGCTCCTACGAGCAGTACTTC,CASSLGDRPSSYEQYF
few,TRBD2,TRBV6-5,TRBJ2-1,TGTGCCAGCAGACGTCAGCGGGGGGGTTACAATGAGCAGTTCTTC,CASRRQRGGYNEQFF
.,TRBD2,TRBV5-1,TRBJ2-5,TGCGCCAGCAGCGAAGCGGGAGGGTCTCATGTAGACCAGTACTTC,CASSEAGGSHVDQYF
.,.,TRBV7-9,TRBJ1-5,TGTGCCAGCAGCTTAGGGCAGAATCAGCCCCAGCATTTT,CASSLGQNQPQHF